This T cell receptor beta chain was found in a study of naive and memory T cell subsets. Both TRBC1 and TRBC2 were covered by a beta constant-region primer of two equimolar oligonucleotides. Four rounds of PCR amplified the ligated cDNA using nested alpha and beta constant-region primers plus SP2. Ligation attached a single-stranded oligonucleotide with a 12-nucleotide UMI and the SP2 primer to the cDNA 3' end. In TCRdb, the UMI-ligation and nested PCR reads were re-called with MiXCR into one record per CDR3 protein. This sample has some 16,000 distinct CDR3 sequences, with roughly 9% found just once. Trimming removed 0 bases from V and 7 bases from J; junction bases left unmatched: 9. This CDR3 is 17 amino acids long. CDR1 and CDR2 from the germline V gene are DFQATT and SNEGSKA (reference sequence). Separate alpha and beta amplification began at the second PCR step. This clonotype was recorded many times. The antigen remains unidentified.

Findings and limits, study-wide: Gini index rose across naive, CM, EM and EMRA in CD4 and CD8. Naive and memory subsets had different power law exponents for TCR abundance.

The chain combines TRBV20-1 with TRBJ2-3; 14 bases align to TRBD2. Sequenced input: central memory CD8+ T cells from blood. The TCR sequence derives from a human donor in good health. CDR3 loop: CSAREGGLAGVEHTQYF. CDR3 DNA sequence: TGCAGTGCTAGAGAGGGGGGACTAGCGGGAGTTGAGCATACGCAGTATTTT.